This entry concerns a single TCR beta chain. The target antigen is unknown. The data belong to a study of shared clonotypes between healthy human individuals. As handled by the study authors: With immunoSEQ giving junction-only sequences and no quality scores, filtering differed. Method: immunoSEQ multiplex PCR; TCRdb's copy keeps in-frame clones and lacks some. Clone size and V and J calls were adopted from that table, with D and trimming inferred from the DNA. The sample carries about 2 million clones, roughly 94% recorded once. Overall study results and limits: Enrolling few donors narrowed the genetic and exposure-history diversity that was represented.

Positive CCR7 selection of CD45RO-negative cells yielded the naive CD8 cells, and terminally differentiated effector memory CD45RA+ cells were excluded. The sequence derives from a young man in good health. The sample consisted of naive CD8+ T cells sorted from blood.

The CDR3 DNA sequence: TGTGCCAGCAGAGGGGGACATGAGTTCGAGCAGTACTTC. Translating it yields CASRGGHEFEQYF. The gene calls are TRBV11-2 and TRBJ2-7; maybe TRBD1 (6 bases). The CDR3 spans 13 residues. The V end was cut by 6 bases, the J end by 6 bases, with 15 bases between. The germline CDR1 and CDR2 sequences are SGHAT and FQNNGV.